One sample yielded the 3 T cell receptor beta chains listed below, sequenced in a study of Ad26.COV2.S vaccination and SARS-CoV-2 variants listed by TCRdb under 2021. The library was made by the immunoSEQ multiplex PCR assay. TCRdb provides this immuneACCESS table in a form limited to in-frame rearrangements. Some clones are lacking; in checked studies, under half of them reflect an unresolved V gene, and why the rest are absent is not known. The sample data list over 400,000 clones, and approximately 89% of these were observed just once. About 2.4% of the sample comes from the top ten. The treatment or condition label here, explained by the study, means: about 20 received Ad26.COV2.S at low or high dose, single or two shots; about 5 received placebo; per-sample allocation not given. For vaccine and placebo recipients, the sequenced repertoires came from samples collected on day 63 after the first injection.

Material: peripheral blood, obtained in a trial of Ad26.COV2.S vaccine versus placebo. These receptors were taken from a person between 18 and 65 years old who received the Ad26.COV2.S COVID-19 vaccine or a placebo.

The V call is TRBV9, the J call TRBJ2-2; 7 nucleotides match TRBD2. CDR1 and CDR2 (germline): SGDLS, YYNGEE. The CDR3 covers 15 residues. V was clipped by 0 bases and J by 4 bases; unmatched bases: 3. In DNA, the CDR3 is TGTGCCAGCAGCGTAGGGGTAGCGGGCACCGGGGAGCTGTTTTTT. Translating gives CASSVGVAGTGELFF.

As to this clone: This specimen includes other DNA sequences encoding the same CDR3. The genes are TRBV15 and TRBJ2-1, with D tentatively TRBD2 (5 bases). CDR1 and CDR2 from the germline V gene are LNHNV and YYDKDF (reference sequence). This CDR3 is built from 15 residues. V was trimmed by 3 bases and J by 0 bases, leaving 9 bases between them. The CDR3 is CATSSLAGSYNEQFF. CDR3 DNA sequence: TGTGCCACCAGCAGTCTGGCGGGCTCCTACAATGAGCAGTTCTTC.

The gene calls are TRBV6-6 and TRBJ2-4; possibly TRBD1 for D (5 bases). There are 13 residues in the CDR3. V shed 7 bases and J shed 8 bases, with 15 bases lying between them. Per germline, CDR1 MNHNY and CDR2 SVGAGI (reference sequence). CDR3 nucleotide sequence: TGTGCCAGCACCCAGGGCGTTGAGGACATTCAGTACTTC. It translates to CASTQGVEDIQYF.